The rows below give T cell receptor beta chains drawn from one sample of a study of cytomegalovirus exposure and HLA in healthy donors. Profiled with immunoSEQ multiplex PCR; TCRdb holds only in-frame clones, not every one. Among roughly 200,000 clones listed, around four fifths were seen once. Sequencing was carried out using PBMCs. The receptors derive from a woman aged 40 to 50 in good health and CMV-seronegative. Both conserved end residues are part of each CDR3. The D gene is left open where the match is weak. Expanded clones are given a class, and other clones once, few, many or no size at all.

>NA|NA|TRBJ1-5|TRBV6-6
CASSSTGYSNQPQHF
TGTGCCAGCAGTAGCACGGGATATAGCAATCAGCCCCAGCATTTT
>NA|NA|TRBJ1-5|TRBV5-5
CASSLGGRDQPQHF
TGTGCCAGCAGCTTGGGGGGGAGGGATCAGCCCCAGCATTTT
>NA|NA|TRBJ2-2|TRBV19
CASSTGGNTGELFF
TGTGCCAGTAGTACCGGGGGGAACACCGGGGAGCTGTTTTTT
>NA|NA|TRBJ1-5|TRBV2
CASSATRGTYSNQPQHF
TGTGCCAGCAGTGCCACTCGGGGGACCTATAGCAATCAGCCCCAGCATTTT
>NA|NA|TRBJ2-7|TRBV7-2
CASSLAEGAYEQYF
TGTGCCAGCAGCTTAGCGGAGGGAGCCTACGAGCAGTACTTC
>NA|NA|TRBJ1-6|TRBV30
CARSETGNRNSPLHF
TGTGCCCGGAGTGAAACAGGGAATAGGAATTCACCCCTCCACTTT
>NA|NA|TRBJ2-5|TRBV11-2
CASSLSSVETQYF
TGTGCCAGCAGCTTAAGCAGCGTAGAGACCCAGTACTTC
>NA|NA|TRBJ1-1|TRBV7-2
CASSPGGVADTEAFF
TGTGCCAGCAGCCCCGGCGGGGTCGCGGACACTGAAGCTTTCTTT
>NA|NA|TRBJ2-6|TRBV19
CASSKGGPLSGANVLTF
TGTGCCAGTAGTAAGGGAGGACCCCTCTCTGGGGCCAACGTCCTGACTTTC
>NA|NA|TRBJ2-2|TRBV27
CASSLVGLGGFGGELFF
TGTGCCAGCAGTTTGGTCGGGCTCGGGGGATTTGGCGGGGAGCTGTTTTTT
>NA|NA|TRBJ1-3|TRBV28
CASSPRRNTIYF
TGTGCCAGCAGCCCGCGTCGAAACACCATATATTTT
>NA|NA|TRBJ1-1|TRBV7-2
CASTKPPVTEAFF
TGTGCCAGCACAAAGCCTCCGGTGACTGAAGCTTTCTTT
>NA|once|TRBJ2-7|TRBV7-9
CASSLGQSSYEQYF
TGTGCCAGCAGCTTGGGGCAGAGCTCCTACGAGCAGTACTTC
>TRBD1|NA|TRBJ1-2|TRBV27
CASSFQGAYGYTF
TGTGCCAGCAGTTTTCAGGGGGCTTATGGCTACACCTTC
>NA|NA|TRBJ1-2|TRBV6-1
CASRVGYGYTF
TGTGCCAGCAGGGTCGGCTATGGCTACACCTTC
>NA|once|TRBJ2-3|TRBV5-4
CASRTDSSTDTQYF
TGTGCCAGCCGCACCGACTCTAGCACAGATACGCAGTATTTT
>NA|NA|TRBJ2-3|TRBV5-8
CASSLWAGSTDTQYF
TGTGCCAGCAGCTTGTGGGCAGGGAGCACAGATACGCAGTATTTT
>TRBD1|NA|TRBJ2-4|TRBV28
CASSPHSGTGLAKNIQYF
TGTGCCAGCAGCCCCCATTCCGGGACAGGTTTAGCCAAAAACATTCAGTACTTC
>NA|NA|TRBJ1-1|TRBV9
CASSVGEVNTEAFF
TGTGCCAGCAGCGTAGGGGAGGTGAACACTGAAGCTTTCTTT
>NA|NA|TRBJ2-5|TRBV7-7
CASSLGSQGWETQYF
TGTGCTAGCAGCTTAGGGTCGCAGGGGTGGGAAACCCAGTACTTC
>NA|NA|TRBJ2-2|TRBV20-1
CSASLGGELFF
TGCAGTGCTAGCCTCGGGGGTGAGCTGTTTTTT
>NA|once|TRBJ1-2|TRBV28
CASSRGEVYGYTF
TGTGCCAGCAGTCGGGGTGAAGTCTATGGCTACACCTTC
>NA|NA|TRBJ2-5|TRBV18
CASSLDQGQETQYF
TGTGCCAGCTCACTCGACCAGGGCCAAGAGACCCAGTACTTC
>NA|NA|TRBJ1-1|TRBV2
CASSGFPAGVTEAFF
TGTGCCAGCAGTGGCTTTCCGGCAGGGGTTACTGAAGCTTTCTTT
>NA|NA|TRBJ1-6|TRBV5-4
CASSLEEGADSPLHF
TGTGCCAGCAGCTTGGAGGAAGGGGCCGATTCACCCCTCCACTTT
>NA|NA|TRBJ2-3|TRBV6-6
CASSYYRQDTQYF
TGTGCCAGCAGTTACTATAGACAGGATACGCAGTATTTT
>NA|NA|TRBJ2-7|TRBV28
CASSLGGGASSYEQYF
TGTGCCAGCAGTTTAGGCGGCGGGGCGAGCTCCTACGAGCAGTACTTC
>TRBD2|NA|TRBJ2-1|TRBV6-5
CASSYSLAGSFNEQFF
TGTGCCAGCAGTTACTCGCTAGCGGGGTCGTTCAATGAGCAGTTCTTC
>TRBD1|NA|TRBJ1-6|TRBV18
CASSPSQGLHSPLHF
TGTGCCAGCTCACCATCACAGGGGTTGCATTCACCCCTCCACTTT
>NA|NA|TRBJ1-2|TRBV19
CASSPAGGGGYGYTF
TGTGCCAGTAGTCCCGCGGGGGGCGGTGGCTATGGCTACACCTTC
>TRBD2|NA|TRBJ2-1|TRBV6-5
CASSPRRGGNEQFF
TGTGCCAGCAGCCCTCGGCGGGGGGGAAATGAGCAGTTCTTC
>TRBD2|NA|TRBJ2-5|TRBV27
CASSLSGGSETQYF
TGTGCCAGCAGTTTGTCGGGGGGGTCCGAGACCCAGTACTTC
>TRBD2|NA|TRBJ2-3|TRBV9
CASGTSGGTDTQYF
TGTGCCAGCGGGACTAGCGGGGGCACAGATACGCAGTATTTT
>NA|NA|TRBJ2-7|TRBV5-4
CASSPDGRDEQYF
TGTGCCAGCAGCCCGGATGGTCGGGACGAGCAGTACTTC
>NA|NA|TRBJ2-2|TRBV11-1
CASSSTTPRVSGELFF
TGTGCCAGCAGCTCAACGACACCCAGGGTTAGCGGGGAGCTGTTTTTT
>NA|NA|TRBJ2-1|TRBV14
CASSQVNRNEQFF
TGTGCCAGCAGTCAGGTGAACCGCAATGAGCAGTTCTTC
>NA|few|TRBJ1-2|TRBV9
CASSVQGSAIYGYTF
TGTGCCAGCAGCGTACAGGGATCGGCTATATATGGCTACACCTTC
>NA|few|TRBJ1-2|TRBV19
CASSIEKQDYTF
TGTGCCAGTAGTATAGAGAAACAGGACTACACCTTC
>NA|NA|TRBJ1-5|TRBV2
CASTQGMQPQHF
TGTGCCAGCACCCAGGGCATGCAGCCCCAGCATTTT
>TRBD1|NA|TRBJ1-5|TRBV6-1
CASKGTGGGNQPQHF
TGTGCCAGCAAAGGGACAGGTGGTGGCAATCAGCCCCAGCATTTT
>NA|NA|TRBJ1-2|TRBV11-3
CASSSRGFVLHGYTF
TGTGCCAGCAGCTCCCGGGGGTTTGTGTTGCATGGCTACACCTTC
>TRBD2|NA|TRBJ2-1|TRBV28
CASRDLAGVGDEQFF
TGTGCCAGCAGGGATCTAGCGGGGGTCGGGGATGAGCAGTTCTTC
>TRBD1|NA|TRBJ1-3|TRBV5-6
CASSLGQGANTIYF
TGTGCCAGCAGCTTGGGACAGGGAGCGAACACCATATATTTT
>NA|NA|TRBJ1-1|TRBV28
CASSLRPGSGNTEAFF
TGTGCCAGCAGTTTAAGGCCAGGGTCGGGGAACACTGAAGCTTTCTTT
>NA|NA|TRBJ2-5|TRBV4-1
CASSPPGREETQYF
TGCGCCAGCAGCCCCCCCGGGAGAGAAGAGACCCAGTACTTC
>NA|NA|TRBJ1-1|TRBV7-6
CASSLAGGSWNTEAFF
TGTGCCAGCAGCTTAGCAGGAGGGAGCTGGAACACTGAAGCTTTCTTT
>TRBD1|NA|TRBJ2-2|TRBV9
CASSSRTGEGVGALFF
TGTGCCAGCAGCTCCAGGACAGGGGAGGGTGTCGGAGCGCTGTTTTTT
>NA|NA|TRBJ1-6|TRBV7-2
CASSLSMGAGNSPLHF
TGTGCCAGCAGCTTATCGATGGGTGCGGGGAATTCACCCCTCCACTTT
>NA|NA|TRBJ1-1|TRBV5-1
CASSLAVGGPNTEAFF
TGCGCCAGCAGCTTGGCCGTCGGAGGGCCAAACACTGAAGCTTTCTTT
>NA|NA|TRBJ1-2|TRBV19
CASRGQGYGYTF
TGTGCCAGTAGGGGTCAGGGCTATGGCTACACCTTC
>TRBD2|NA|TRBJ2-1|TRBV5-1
CASSLAELAGGLEQFF
TGCGCCAGCAGCTTGGCCGAACTAGCGGGGGGGCTTGAGCAGTTCTTC
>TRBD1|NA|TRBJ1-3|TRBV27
CASSATGTFGDTIYF
TGTGCCAGCAGTGCGACAGGGACCTTTGGGGACACCATATATTTT